This is a list of T cell receptor beta chains from one sample in a study of cytomegalovirus exposure and HLA in healthy donors. Libraries were prepared by immunoSEQ multiplex PCR; TCRdb keeps only in-frame clonotypes and omits some of them. The sample shows about 120,000 clones, about 87% of them seen only once. Sequencing was performed on PBMCs. These receptors were collected from a man younger than 30 in good health and CMV-seronegative. Each CDR3 is given with its conserved first and last residue. The order of the fields is clone size, V gene, J gene, D gene, CDR3 DNA, CDR3 protein. D genes are given only for firm matches. Clone size is not always given. Where it is, it says once, few, many or a class for expanded clones.

clone_size: .; v_call: TRBV4-1; j_call: TRBJ1-2; d_call: TRBD1; cdr3_nt: TGCGCCAGCAGCCAAGTATTCAGGGGGCGAAACTATGGCTACACCTTC; cdr3_aa: CASSQVFRGRNYGYTF
clone_size: .; v_call: TRBV19; j_call: TRBJ1-1; d_call: .; cdr3_nt: TGTGCCAGTAGTCTGCGGACTGAAGCTTTCTTT; cdr3_aa: CASSLRTEAFF
clone_size: .; v_call: TRBV11-3; j_call: TRBJ1-6; d_call: .; cdr3_nt: TGTGCCAGCAGCTTAAACAGGGACGGTTCACCCCTCCACTTT; cdr3_aa: CASSLNRDGSPLHF
clone_size: .; v_call: TRBV28; j_call: TRBJ1-6; d_call: TRBD1; cdr3_nt: TGTGCCAGCTCCGAGGGGGCTCGGAATTCACCCCTCCACTTT; cdr3_aa: CASSEGARNSPLHF
clone_size: .; v_call: TRBV2; j_call: TRBJ2-7; d_call: .; cdr3_nt: TGTGCCAGCAGCGAACTAGGTTTTTCCGGCGAGCAGTACTTC; cdr3_aa: CASSELGFSGEQYF
clone_size: .; v_call: TRBV10-2; j_call: TRBJ1-2; d_call: .; cdr3_nt: TGCGCCAGCAGTGACGGAGACTATGGCTACACCTTC; cdr3_aa: CASSDGDYGYTF
clone_size: .; v_call: TRBV5-1; j_call: TRBJ1-1; d_call: .; cdr3_nt: TGCGCCAGCAGCGTGACTTGGCCCAACACTGAAGCTTTCTTT; cdr3_aa: CASSVTWPNTEAFF
clone_size: .; v_call: TRBV29-1; j_call: TRBJ2-3; d_call: .; cdr3_nt: TGCAGCGTGGATACAGGGTTTTTAAAAGATACGCAGTATTTT; cdr3_aa: CSVDTGFLKDTQYF
clone_size: .; v_call: TRBV5-1; j_call: TRBJ2-1; d_call: TRBD1; cdr3_nt: TGCGCCAGCAACCTTTCCGGGACAGGACTTCGAAAGCAGTTCTTC; cdr3_aa: CASNLSGTGLRKQFF
clone_size: .; v_call: TRBV28; j_call: TRBJ1-4; d_call: .; cdr3_nt: TGTGCCAGCAGTTTTCCCCCTCCAGACAGAAATGAAAAACTGTTTTTT; cdr3_aa: CASSFPPPDRNEKLFF
clone_size: .; v_call: TRBV23-1; j_call: TRBJ2-6; d_call: TRBD1; cdr3_nt: TGCGCCAGCACCCGACAGGGAAATCCCTCTGGGGCCAACGTCCTGACTTTC; cdr3_aa: CASTRQGNPSGANVLTF
clone_size: .; v_call: TRBV28; j_call: TRBJ2-7; d_call: TRBD2; cdr3_nt: TGTGCCAGCGGGGGACTAGCGGGGCGAGCCTACGAGCAGTACTTC; cdr3_aa: CASGGLAGRAYEQYF
clone_size: .; v_call: TRBV6-5; j_call: TRBJ1-1; d_call: TRBD1; cdr3_nt: TGTGCCAGCAGTACGACAGGGGGCAGAGGTGAAGCTTTCTTT; cdr3_aa: CASSTTGGRGEAFF
clone_size: .; v_call: TRBV5-1; j_call: TRBJ2-7; d_call: .; cdr3_nt: TGCGCCAGCTCATCCGGCGACAGAAACCACGAGCAGTACTTC; cdr3_aa: CASSSGDRNHEQYF
clone_size: .; v_call: TRBV18; j_call: TRBJ1-1; d_call: TRBD1; cdr3_nt: TGTGCCAGCTCACCTCAAAGGACAGGGCAGGCAGTGACTGAAGCTTTCTTT; cdr3_aa: CASSPQRTGQAVTEAFF
clone_size: once; v_call: TRBV27; j_call: TRBJ2-3; d_call: TRBD1; cdr3_nt: TGTGCCGCCGAGAGGGACAGCTACACAGATACGCAGTATTTT; cdr3_aa: CAAERDSYTDTQYF
clone_size: few; v_call: TRBV11-2; j_call: TRBJ1-1; d_call: TRBD1; cdr3_nt: TGTGCCAGCAGCTCCGTCCGACAGGGCGGCACTGAAGCTTTCTTT; cdr3_aa: CASSSVRQGGTEAFF
clone_size: .; v_call: TRBV19; j_call: TRBJ2-5; d_call: .; cdr3_nt: TGTGCCAGTAGTATTGGTTGGGCCAGGGAGGATGAGACCCAGTACTTC; cdr3_aa: CASSIGWAREDETQYF
clone_size: .; v_call: TRBV10-3; j_call: TRBJ2-2; d_call: .; cdr3_nt: TGTGCCATCAGTGTCGGGGGTAGTACCGGGGAGCTGTTTTTT; cdr3_aa: CAISVGGSTGELFF
clone_size: .; v_call: TRBV5-1; j_call: TRBJ2-3; d_call: TRBD1; cdr3_nt: TGCGCCAGCAGCGGGGGACAGGGTGAGACAGATACGCAGTATTTT; cdr3_aa: CASSGGQGETDTQYF
clone_size: .; v_call: TRBV7-9; j_call: TRBJ1-4; d_call: TRBD1; cdr3_nt: TGTGCCAGCAGCTTACGCGGGACAGGGGATGAAAAACTGTTTTTT; cdr3_aa: CASSLRGTGDEKLFF
clone_size: .; v_call: TRBV27; j_call: TRBJ1-6; d_call: .; cdr3_nt: TGTGCCAGCAGTCCTCAGGGGTTTGGCTCCTATAATTCACCCCTCCACTTT; cdr3_aa: CASSPQGFGSYNSPLHF
clone_size: .; v_call: TRBV27; j_call: TRBJ2-2; d_call: TRBD1; cdr3_nt: TGTGCCAGCAGCACGGGGACAGGCAACACCGGGGAGCTGTTTTTT; cdr3_aa: CASSTGTGNTGELFF
clone_size: .; v_call: TRBV9; j_call: TRBJ1-3; d_call: .; cdr3_nt: TGTGCCAGCAGTTTAGGACAGTTAGGAAACACCATATATTTT; cdr3_aa: CASSLGQLGNTIYF
clone_size: .; v_call: TRBV13; j_call: TRBJ2-1; d_call: TRBD2; cdr3_nt: TGTGCCAGCAGTCCCCGGGGCGGGAGGGCCATCGATGAGCAGTTCTTC; cdr3_aa: CASSPRGGRAIDEQFF
clone_size: .; v_call: TRBV20-1; j_call: TRBJ1-1; d_call: TRBD1; cdr3_nt: TGCAGTGCATGGGACAGTGGAGCTTTCTTT; cdr3_aa: CSAWDSGAFF
clone_size: .; v_call: TRBV5-6; j_call: TRBJ2-3; d_call: TRBD1; cdr3_nt: TGTGCCAGCAGCTTTCGGACAGGGGATTTAACAGATACGCAGTATTTT; cdr3_aa: CASSFRTGDLTDTQYF
clone_size: .; v_call: TRBV5-4; j_call: TRBJ1-6; d_call: .; cdr3_nt: TGTGCCAGCTCCCAACGCGGTGATTCACCCCTCCACTTT; cdr3_aa: CASSQRGDSPLHF
clone_size: few; v_call: TRBV4-3; j_call: TRBJ2-2; d_call: .; cdr3_nt: TGCGCCAGCAGCCAAGCTACTACCAGGGAATTGGCCGGGGAGCTGTTTTTT; cdr3_aa: CASSQATTRELAGELFF
clone_size: .; v_call: TRBV2; j_call: TRBJ2-1; d_call: .; cdr3_nt: TGTGCCAGCACTCCCTTGGGGGGTAGCTCCTACAATGAGCAGTTCTTC; cdr3_aa: CASTPLGGSSYNEQFF
clone_size: once; v_call: TRBV27; j_call: TRBJ2-1; d_call: .; cdr3_nt: TGTGCCAGTCTTGCCCTCTTTAGCAATGAGCAGTTCTTC; cdr3_aa: CASLALFSNEQFF
clone_size: .; v_call: TRBV5-1; j_call: TRBJ2-7; d_call: .; cdr3_nt: TGCGCCAGCAGCTTGGATGGCAGAAGCTCCTACGAGCAGTACTTC; cdr3_aa: CASSLDGRSSYEQYF
clone_size: once; v_call: TRBV5-4; j_call: TRBJ2-5; d_call: TRBD1; cdr3_nt: TGTGCCAGCAGCTGGGGGACAGGACAAGAGACCCAGTACTTC; cdr3_aa: CASSWGTGQETQYF
clone_size: .; v_call: TRBV5-6; j_call: TRBJ1-2; d_call: TRBD1; cdr3_nt: TGTGCCAGCAGCAGAGGACAGGCAATCTATGGCTACACCTTC; cdr3_aa: CASSRGQAIYGYTF
clone_size: .; v_call: TRBV6-5; j_call: TRBJ2-3; d_call: .; cdr3_nt: TGTGCCAGCAGTTACTCCTCCGGGAGAATAGATACGCAGTATTTT; cdr3_aa: CASSYSSGRIDTQYF
clone_size: .; v_call: TRBV25-1; j_call: TRBJ1-1; d_call: .; cdr3_nt: TGTGCCAGCAGTGAATATCGGCAGGGTATACGAGCTTTCTTT; cdr3_aa: CASSEYRQGIRAFF
clone_size: once; v_call: TRBV27; j_call: TRBJ2-7; d_call: .; cdr3_nt: TGTGCCAGGACTTCTGGCTCCTACGAGCAGTACTTC; cdr3_aa: CARTSGSYEQYF
clone_size: few; v_call: TRBV15; j_call: TRBJ2-7; d_call: TRBD1; cdr3_nt: TGTGCCACCAGCAGAGATCTTTCAGGGGGTAACGAGCAGTACTTC; cdr3_aa: CATSRDLSGGNEQYF
clone_size: .; v_call: TRBV10-2; j_call: TRBJ2-1; d_call: TRBD2; cdr3_nt: TGCGCCAGCAGACAAGGACTAGCGGGAGGGCCGGGTGAGCAGTTCTTC; cdr3_aa: CASRQGLAGGPGEQFF
clone_size: .; v_call: TRBV11-2; j_call: TRBJ2-7; d_call: TRBD1; cdr3_nt: TGTGCCAGCAGCTTTTATATGACAGGGATCCGCTCCTACGAGCAGTACTTC; cdr3_aa: CASSFYMTGIRSYEQYF
clone_size: .; v_call: TRBV11-3; j_call: TRBJ2-1; d_call: TRBD2; cdr3_nt: TGTGCCAGCAGCTTAGCTCCGGAATGGGCGGGGGGACTAAACAATGAGCAGTTCTTC; cdr3_aa: CASSLAPEWAGGLNNEQFF
clone_size: .; v_call: TRBV9; j_call: TRBJ1-1; d_call: .; cdr3_nt: TGTGCCAGCAGCGCGAGGGGAACAGGGCCGAACACTGAAGCTTTCTTT; cdr3_aa: CASSARGTGPNTEAFF
clone_size: .; v_call: TRBV10-2; j_call: TRBJ2-6; d_call: TRBD2; cdr3_nt: TGCGCCAGCAGTGAGGAAGGAGCTAGCGGGGTATTCCCCTTCTCTGGGGCCAACGTCCTGACTTTC; cdr3_aa: CASSEEGASGVFPFSGANVLTF
clone_size: .; v_call: TRBV10-3; j_call: TRBJ1-2; d_call: TRBD1; cdr3_nt: TGTGCCATCAGTGACCTCCGGGACAGCTATGGCTACACCTTC; cdr3_aa: CAISDLRDSYGYTF
clone_size: .; v_call: TRBV14; j_call: TRBJ2-7; d_call: TRBD2; cdr3_nt: TGTGCCAGCAGCGTCGGGCTAGCGGGAGCCTACGAGCAGTACTTC; cdr3_aa: CASSVGLAGAYEQYF
clone_size: .; v_call: TRBV28; j_call: TRBJ2-7; d_call: TRBD1; cdr3_nt: TGTGCCAGCAGTGGGACAGGGGGTATTTACGAGCAGTACTTC; cdr3_aa: CASSGTGGIYEQYF